One sample yielded the 23 T cell receptor beta chains listed below, sequenced in a study of graft-versus-host responses after intestinal transplantation. Graft material was processed, releasing intraepithelial and lamina propria lymphocytes. Libraries were prepared by immunoSEQ multiplex PCR; TCRdb keeps only in-frame clonotypes and omits some of them. The data hold 60,000 to 75,000 clones, with 75% to 90% observed a single time. Sequenced material: ileum tissue, taken 350 to 400 days after transplant. The receptors shown here come from a human patient who received an intestinal transplant, so some T cells may come from the graft donor.

The chain combines TRBV6-1 with TRBJ2-7; the D gene could be TRBD1 or TRBD2 (6 bases each). This CDR3 region has 14 residues. Germline V gene data show CDR1 as MNHNS and CDR2 as SASEGT. Trimming stripped 5 bases from V and 2 bases from J, with 13 bases between. CDR3: CASSLGGSTYEQYF. CDR3 sequence (DNA): TGTGCCAGCAGTTTAGGGGGGTCCACCTACGAGCAGTACTTC.

The CDR3 DNA is TGTGCCAGCAGCCCCCCAATTCCAAAATACGAGCAGTACTTC. Residues: CASSPPIPKYEQYF. V gene TRBV5-6 combines with J gene TRBJ2-7; D not resolved. The CDR3 is 14 amino acids. V was clipped by 4 bases and J by 4 bases, with 15 bases between them. Germline CDR1 reads SGHDT; CDR2 reads YYEEEE.

The chain recombines TRBV18 with TRBJ2-2; 8 bases align to TRBD2. The CDR3 spans 16 residues. The V segment lost 3 bases and the J segment 7 bases; nucleotides outside the gene matches: 10. Germline V gene data show CDR1 as KGHSH and CDR2 as LQKENI. CDR3 region: CASSPPAGEALGELFF. The CDR3 region has the DNA TGTGCCAGCTCACCTCCAGCGGGGGAGGCTCTCGGGGAGCTGTTTTTT.

This chain joins TRBV18 and TRBJ2-7, with 10 bases aligning to TRBD2. Germline V gene data show CDR1 as KGHSH and CDR2 as LQKENI. J lost 4 bases, V lost 3 bases, and 12 bases had no gene match. The CDR3 is made up of 17 amino acids. The DNA for the CDR3 is TGTGCCAGCTCACCGATTGGTGGGCTAGCGGGAGCATACGAGCAGTACTTC. It yields the protein CASSPIGGLAGAYEQYF.

V usage is TRBV7-9 and J usage is TRBJ2-5, with D possibly matching TRBD2 (7 bases). CDR3 length: 16 amino acids. Deletions cut 6 bases from V and 1 base from J, with 18 bases between. Germline V CDR1 and CDR2: SEHNR, FQNEAQ (reference sequence). The DNA for the CDR3 is TGTGCCAGCAGGTCGGGGGGCAGGGGCGTCCAAGAGACCCAGTACTTC. Protein product: CASRSGGRGVQETQYF.

The chain carries TRBV23-1 and TRBJ2-5; 14 nucleotides agree with TRBD2. TRBV23-1 is noted as an ORF with a role that remains uncertain. The junction had 5 bases not matched to a gene; V was cut back by 6 bases and J by 5 bases. This CDR3 comprises 15 residues. CDR3 in DNA: TGCGCCAGCAGAGGGACTAGCGGGGGTTGTGAGACCCAGTACTTC. It translates to CASRGTSGGCETQYF.

The rearrangement links TRBV5-1 to TRBJ2-6; D is undetermined. The germline gives CDR1 SGHRS, CDR2 YFSETQ. Deletions cut 4 bases from V and 0 bases from J, with 14 bases between. This CDR3 is 17 amino acids long. The CDR3 spells CASSPSILGSGANVLTF. The CDR3 nucleotides are TGCGCCAGCAGCCCTAGTATTCTAGGCTCTGGGGCCAACGTCCTGACTTTC.

This chain uses TRBV9 with TRBJ1-5, with 7 bases fitting TRBD1. The length of the CDR3 is 15 residues. The germline CDR1 and CDR2 sequences are SGDLS and YYNGEE. V lost 2 bases, J lost 8 bases, and 10 bases stayed unmatched. CDR3 region: CASSVSGGGWEPQHF. For the CDR3, the DNA is TGTGCCAGCAGCGTCAGTGGAGGGGGCTGGGAGCCCCAGCATTTT.

The chain uses TRBV6-1 and TRBJ1-6; 7 nucleotides agree with TRBD1. Unmatched junction bases numbered 9, after V lost 3 bases and J lost 10 bases. Germline CDR1 and CDR2: MNHNS and SASEGT. The CDR3 contains 15 residues. This CDR3 is CASSDQGGIESPLHF. CDR3 nucleotide sequence: TGTGCCAGCAGTGACCAGGGGGGAATCGAGTCACCCCTCCACTTT.

This clone was detected once. The chain has TRBV5-4 and TRBJ2-6; D remains unclear. With 0 bases removed from V and 0 bases from J, the gap between germline ends came to 7 bases. This CDR3 contains 16 residues. Germline loops: CDR1 SGHNT, CDR2 YYREEE (reference sequence). DNA for the CDR3: TGTGCCAGCAGCTTGGGGCGAATCTCTGGGGCCAACGTCCTGACTTTC. It translates to CASSLGRISGANVLTF.

The genes are TRBV12-5 and TRBJ2-7; TRBD2 matches at 7 bases. Per the germline V gene, CDR1 is LGHNT and CDR2 is FRNRAP. This CDR3 is built from 17 residues. V trimming: 3 bases; J trimming: 4 bases; junction bases outside the gene matches: 15. The CDR3 spells CASGFITGTAGDYEQYF. CDR3 DNA sequence: TGTGCTAGTGGTTTCATCACCGGCACCGCGGGGGATTACGAGCAGTACTTC.

The chain has TRBV5-1 and TRBJ2-7; D may be TRBD1 (6 bases). Germline V gives CDR1 SGHRS, CDR2 YFSETQ. The CDR3 sequence is 16 residues long. Trimming stripped 1 base from V and 5 bases from J, with 19 bases between. DNA of the CDR3: TGCGCCAGCAGCTTGAGGGGAGTTGGGGGCGGCGACGAGCAGTACTTC. Its protein is CASSLRGVGGGDEQYF.

The V call is TRBV6-5, the J call TRBJ2-7, with D tentatively TRBD2 (6 bases). V lost 0 bases to trimming and J lost 6 bases, with 9 bases between them. This CDR3 is built from 13 residues. Germline V gene sequence: CDR1 MNHEY, CDR2 SVGAGI. As DNA, the CDR3 is TGTGCCAGCAGTTACTCGACTAGGGGCGAGCAGTACTTC. Its protein is CASSYSTRGEQYF.

The chain carries TRBV4-1 and TRBJ1-2, with D maybe TRBD1 (6 bases). Germline CDR1 MGHRA, CDR2 YSYEKL. V lost 1 base to trimming and J lost 4 bases, with 13 bases between them. The CDR3 extends over 15 amino acids. The CDR3 DNA sequence: TGCGCCAGCAGCCAAGTCCTAGGACAGATCTATGGCTACACCTTC. Its protein is CASSQVLGQIYGYTF.

This rearrangement joins TRBV6-5 to TRBJ2-7, with D perhaps TRBD2 (5 bases). This CDR3 is built from 12 residues. Germline CDR1 reads MNHEY; CDR2 reads SVGAGI. Trimming stripped 10 bases from V and 0 bases from J, with 10 bases between. In nucleotides, the CDR3 is TGTGCCACCCGACGGGACTCCTACGAGCAGTACTTC. This sequence encodes CATRRDSYEQYF.

The rearrangement links TRBV9 to TRBJ1-2; D is perhaps TRBD1 (6 bases). Germline values: CDR1 SGDLS, CDR2 YYNGEE. The CDR3 is 16 amino acids. V was clipped by 3 bases and J by 1 base, with 16 bases between them. CDR3 nucleotides: TGTGCCAGCAGCGCCAACGGACAGACAATTAACTATGGCTACACCTTC. It is translated as CASSANGQTINYGYTF.

As concerns this clone: Mismatch with germline at one junction end may stem from a read error. The CDR3 DNA follows: TGTGCCAGCAGTTTCATATCGGGGGTCGTTGAAGAGGCCCAGTACTTC. Encoded protein: CASSFISGVVEEAQYF. The genes are TRBV6-5 and TRBJ2-5; D possibly corresponds to TRBD2 (6 bases). Germline CDR1 MNHEY, CDR2 SVGAGI. CDR3 length equals 16 residues.

The V and J genes are TRBV28 and TRBJ2-7; a weak D match, TRBD1 (7 bases). Germline-derived CDR1 and CDR2 are MDHEN and SYDVKM. V was shortened by 4 bases and J by 7 bases, with 23 bases between the two germline ends. The CDR3 runs 16 residues. The CDR3 DNA is TGTGCCAGCAGTTCACCGGGGGACAGTCCATCCTCGGAGCAGTACTTC. It encodes CASSSPGDSPSSEQYF.

This clone was found once. The chain combines TRBV7-2 with TRBJ2-7; TRBD2 matches 8 bases. CDR3 length: 15 amino acids. J was trimmed by 0 bases and V by 1 base; bases with no gene match: 2. The germline gives CDR1 SGHTA, CDR2 FQGNSA. This chain's CDR3 is CASSLVGLGSYEQYF. CDR3 DNA: TGTGCCAGCAGCTTAGTGGGACTAGGCTCCTACGAGCAGTACTTC.

The V gene is TRBV7-9, the J gene TRBJ2-1, with a weak D call TRBD1 (5 bases). The CDR3 loop spans 12 amino acids. CDR1 and CDR2 (germline): SEHNR, FQNEAQ (reference sequence). The V end was cut by 4 bases, the J end by 8 bases, with 9 bases between. Here the CDR3 DNA reads TGTGCCAGCAGCTCCGACAGCGATGAGCAGTTCTTC. Protein product: CASSSDSDEQFF.

The chain uses TRBV7-9 and TRBJ1-1; 8 bases fit TRBD1. CDR1 is SEHNR and CDR2 is FQNEAQ in the germline V gene (reference sequence). The CDR3 is 15 residues long. The J segment lost 1 base and the V segment lost 1 base, leaving 2 bases of the junction unmatched. DNA of the CDR3: TGTGCCAGCAGCTTAGGTACAGGGGGGAACACTGAAGCTTTCTTT. It translates to CASSLGTGGNTEAFF.

The chain couples TRBV7-9 to TRBJ1-5; D is unresolved. CDR1 is SEHNR and CDR2 is FQNEAQ in the germline V gene (reference sequence). Trimming left V 5 bases short and J 4 bases short, with 12 bases between. The CDR3 has 14 amino acids. CDR3 in amino acids: CASSLKGGNQPQHF. CDR3 nucleotides: TGTGCCAGCAGCCTTAAAGGTGGGAATCAGCCCCAGCATTTT.

V gene TRBV9 combines with J gene TRBJ2-5, with D unclear. Trimming removed 1 base from V and 2 bases from J, with 3 bases in between. The CDR3 length is 12 residues. Per germline, CDR1 SGDLS and CDR2 YYNGEE. Here the CDR3 DNA reads TGTGCCAGCAGCGTAAATCAAGAGACCCAGTACTTC. Its protein product is CASSVNQETQYF. Drawing the rest from reference TRBV9 and TRBJ2-5, the complete variable domain is DSGVTQTPKHLITATGQRVTLRCSPRSGDLSVYWYQQSLDQGLQFLIQYYNGEERAKGNILERFSAQQFPDLHSELNLSSLELGDSALYFCASSVNQETQYFGPGTRLLVL.